Below, one T cell receptor (beta chain) is given with its context. What it binds is not known. The source of the sample is a study of a mutant IDH1 vaccine in newly diagnosed glioma. Documented time point: week 5, during vaccination. The vaccine gave 300 ug of a 20-mer mutant IDH1 peptide subcutaneously per dose. This CDR3 is built from 13 residues. V shed 10 bases and J 1 base; nucleotides not matched to a gene: 7. The germline gives CDR1 LNHDA, CDR2 SQIVND (reference sequence). TCRdb keeps only in-frame clones here, not all; method: immunoSEQ multiplex PCR. The profile shows 40,000 or so clones, just over 90% of them singletons.

This chain links TRBV19 with TRBJ2-7, with 7 nucleotides matching TRBD1. The receptor was isolated from a man in his forties or fifties with glioma. The material was PBMCs, obtained from a glioma patient whose treatment included an IDH1 peptide vaccine. The CDR3 spells CATRGQASYEQYF. The CDR3, as DNA: TGTGCCACCAGAGGACAGGCTTCCTACGAGCAGTACTTC. Combining the CDR3 with reference TRBV19 and TRBJ2-7 gives the whole variable domain DGGITQSPKYLFRKEGQNVTLSCEQNLNHDAMYWYRQDPGQGLRLIYYSQIVNDFQKGDIAEGYSVSREKKESFPLTVTSAQKNPTAFYLCATRGQASYEQYFGPGTRLTVT.